Following are 15 T cell receptor beta chains from one sample sequenced in a study of OX40 agonist ivuxolimab in advanced cancers. The protocol was immunoSEQ multiplex PCR, while the TCRdb copy is restricted to in-frame clones and leaves out a portion. The profile shows some 80,000 clones, around 94% of them singletons. The specimen was CD4+ or CD8+ T cells sorted from blood, collected in a trial of the OX40 agonist ivuxolimab. These receptor sequences come from an adult with an advanced solid tumor such as melanoma, head and neck, liver or kidney cancer.

This chain links TRBV18 with TRBJ2-1; D might be TRBD2 (6 bases). The CDR3 is 14 residues long. V lost 1 base and J lost 6, with 10 bases in between. Germline values: CDR1 KGHSH, CDR2 LQKENI. DNA for the CDR3: TGTGCCAGCTCACCACAGGCCGGGAGCAATGAGCAGTTCTTC. The encoded protein is CASSPQAGSNEQFF.

The J gene is TRBJ1-4, the V gene TRBV4-3, with 7 bases identical to TRBD1. This CDR3 comprises 15 residues. CDR1 and CDR2 from the germline V gene are LGHNA and YSLEER. The V gene end was trimmed by 3 bases and the J gene end by 6 bases; junction bases not matched to a gene: 7. The CDR3 here is CASSQETGIDEKLFF. For the CDR3, the DNA is TGCGCCAGCAGCCAGGAGACAGGGATTGATGAAAAACTGTTTTTT.

The chain joins TRBV5-6 to TRBJ2-5, with D unresolved. The germline V and J ends were trimmed by 5 bases and 5 bases, with 19 bases remaining between them. From germline, CDR1 is SGHDT and CDR2 YYEEEE. The CDR3 length is 15 residues. DNA of the CDR3: TGTGCCAGCAGGCGGTGGGGTACTTCGGGCGAGACCCAGTACTTC. As protein: CASRRWGTSGETQYF.

This chain joins TRBV13 and TRBJ2-1, with D maybe TRBD2 (7 bases). The length of the CDR3 is 15 residues. Looked up from germline, CDR1 is PRHDT and CDR2 is FYEKMQ (reference sequence). Trimming shortened V by 3 bases and J by 5 bases, and 14 bases separated the two germline ends. CDR3 amino acids: CASSFGRGLNNEQFF. CDR3 in DNA: TGTGCCAGCAGCTTCGGGCGGGGGCTAAACAATGAGCAGTTCTTC.

J is TRBJ2-7 and V is TRBV13; unclear D gene. V dropped 3 bases and J dropped 1 base, with 13 bases sitting between them. The CDR3 length is 15 residues. Germline V lookup: CDR1 PRHDT, CDR2 FYEKMQ (reference sequence). The CDR3 DNA follows: TGTGCCAGCAGCTTCCTGTCAACCGATTCCTACGAGCAGTACTTC. Translating it yields CASSFLSTDSYEQYF. Full variable domain (outside the CDR3, taken from reference TRBV13 and TRBJ2-7): AAGVIQSPRHLIKEKRETATLKCYPIPRHDTVYWYQQGPGQDPQFLISFYEKMQSDKGSIPDRFSAQQFSDYHSELNMSSLELGDSALYFCASSFLSTDSYEQYFGPGTRLTVT.

The chain combines TRBV9 with TRBJ2-7, with 9 bases matching TRBD1. V was pared by 4 bases and J by 3 bases, with 11 bases of the junction left unmatched. This CDR3 comprises 16 residues. The germline CDR1 and CDR2 sequences are SGDLS and YYNGEE. The DNA for the CDR3 is TGTGCCAGCAGCCCGAAACAGGGGGCATTCAGCTACGAGCAGTACTTC. Protein product: CASSPKQGAFSYEQYF.

The genes are TRBV6-5 and TRBJ2-7, with 10 bases fitting TRBD1. V lost 5 bases and J lost 5; bases outside the gene matches: 9. Germline values: CDR1 MNHEY, CDR2 SVGAGI. The CDR3 runs 15 residues. CDR3 in DNA: TGTGCCAGCAGTCAAACGGCCGGGACAGGGGACGAGCAGTACTTC. Protein product: CASSQTAGTGDEQYF.

The gene calls are TRBV6-5 and TRBJ2-1; possibly TRBD2 for D (6 bases). Germline V gene lookup returns CDR1 MNHEY and CDR2 SVGAGI. V dropped 4 bases and J dropped 7 bases, with 20 bases sitting between them. The CDR3 runs 16 residues. CDR3 DNA sequence: TGTGCCAGCAGTTGGGTGCATGAGAGGGGACTTAATGAGCAGTTCTTC. This sequence encodes CASSWVHERGLNEQFF.

The chain carries TRBV11-2 and TRBJ1-2; 7 nucleotides agree with TRBD1. V gave up 4 bases and J gave up 1 base; unmatched junction bases: 12. Per the germline V gene, CDR1 is SGHAT and CDR2 is FQNNGV. This CDR3 region has 17 residues. This CDR3 is CASSSLKRGQINYGYTF. In DNA, the CDR3 is TGTGCCAGCAGCTCTCTCAAAAGGGGACAGATTAACTATGGCTACACCTTC.

The chain has TRBV2 and TRBJ2-7, with TRBD1 identical over 9 bases. The CDR3 runs to 15 residues. Germline trimming cut 4 bases from V and 1 base from J; bases unmatched to any gene: 5. The germline V gene has CDR1 SNHLY and CDR2 FYNNEI. CDR3 in amino acids: CASSANRGQSYEQYF. The CDR3 coding sequence is TGTGCCAGCAGTGCCAACAGGGGGCAGTCCTACGAGCAGTACTTC.

The CDR3: CAITQDRSEKLFF. The CDR3 DNA reads TGTGCCATCACTCAGGACAGATCTGAAAAACTGTTTTTT. V usage is TRBV7-9 and J usage is TRBJ1-4; D is possibly TRBD1 (6 bases). The CDR3 has 13 residues. The V gene's germline CDR1 is SEHNR and CDR2 FQNEAQ (reference sequence). Trimming shortened V by 10 bases and J by 7 bases, and 16 bases separated the two germline ends. The full variable domain, in which reference TRBV7-9 and TRBJ1-4 provide the parts outside the CDR3, is DTGVSQNPRHKITKRGQNVTFRCDPISEHNRLYWYRQTLGQGPEFLTYFQNEAQLEKSRLLSDRFSAERPKGSFSTLEIQRTEQGDSAMYLCAITQDRSEKLFFGSGTQLSVL.

V usage is TRBV18 and J usage is TRBJ2-7, with 8 positions matching TRBD1. There are 13 residues in the CDR3. Germline CDR1 and CDR2: KGHSH and LQKENI. Trimming took 6 bases from V and 3 from J; bases not matched to a gene: 4. The CDR3 DNA reads as TGTGCCAGCTCGGCGGGACAGGTCTACGAGCAGTACTTC. Protein product: CASSAGQVYEQYF.

The chain links TRBV19 to TRBJ2-7; D is perhaps TRBD1 or TRBD2 (6 bases each). Germline-derived CDR1 and CDR2 are LNHDA and SQIVND (reference sequence). This CDR3 region has 14 residues. The V end was cut by 3 bases, the J end by 0 bases, with 9 bases between. For the CDR3, the DNA is TGTGCCAGTAGTATCGGGGGCAGCTCCTACGAGCAGTACTTC. Protein product: CASSIGGSSYEQYF.

The gene calls are TRBV4-1 and TRBJ2-7; the D is unclear. Trimming left V 0 bases short and J 3 bases short, with 9 bases between. Germline V gives CDR1 MGHRA, CDR2 YSYEKL. CDR3 length: 14 amino acids. The CDR3 loop reads CASSQETPVYEQYF. The DNA of the CDR3 is TGCGCCAGCAGCCAAGAGACTCCAGTCTACGAGCAGTACTTC.

This rearrangement joins TRBV5-1 to TRBJ2-7; unclear D gene. Germline V lookup: CDR1 SGHRS, CDR2 YFSETQ. The CDR3 consists of 14 residues. V was clipped by 3 bases and J by 1 base, with 11 bases between them. The CDR3 region is CASSSGMLSYEQYF. DNA of the CDR3: TGCGCCAGCAGCTCAGGCATGTTATCCTACGAGCAGTACTTC.